The present T cell receptor beta chain was sequenced within a study of blood T cell repertoires in COVID-19 (dated by TCRdb to the early 2020s). Some background on the complete study: Samples from collaborators originated in the United States, Italy and Spain and spanned both the acute and convalescent phases of COVID-19. Samples came from the ongoing ImmuneRACE study (first 160 participants) plus 1,254 subjects from 6 global collaborators. A de-identified subject ID, COVID-19 status, age in years and sex were almost always included in the sample metadata. Where available, HLA class I and class II types were obtained from metadata supplied by the sample provider rather than from assay-based typing. The prospective study material was composed of cDNA or gDNA derived from T cells, B-cell-depleted T cells, or PBMCs. The dataset comprised deeply sampled blood TCRbeta repertoires from subjects exposed to, actively infected with, or recovered from COVID-19. The repertoires were released in a freely available public database meant as a resource for research on the immune response to SARS-CoV-2.

The immunoSEQ Assay, a bias-controlled multiplex PCR, was used to amplify TCRbeta CDR3 regions from genomic DNA. In the source study's methods: Within the assay, amplification of reference gene primers was used to estimate how many nucleated cells each sample contained. To quantify the absolute abundance of each unique TCRbeta CDR3 rearrangement, sequence reads were collapsed and filtered. Productive Simpson clonality was computed per sample as the square root of Simpson's diversity index over productive rearrangements. Drawn from immuneACCESS, this table holds only the in-frame rearrangements with V and J called that TCRdb kept. Clones are partly lost; checked studies trace under half to an unresolved V gene and leave the rest unexplained. V, J and clone size were drawn from that table, and D and trimming were deduced from the DNA. A total of 77,000 or so clones appear in this sample, 75% to 90% of them only once. The leading ten clones occupy under 6% of the sample.

About this clone: The target of this receptor is not known. Qualities for individual bases were not recorded, and no much larger clone is one base off.

Collaborating institutions collected whole blood in K2EDTA tubes following their own protocols. For TCRbeta analysis, collaborators shipped samples in one of three forms: frozen whole blood, isolated PBMCs, or DNA extracted from either of those sample types. Results and caveats for the whole study, not just this receptor: The amount of clinical and demographic metadata varied by source and participant and was provided uncurated.

CDR1 and CDR2 were assigned from the germline V gene as MGHRA and YSYEKL. The CDR3 starts with the cysteine, ends with the phenylalanine, and has 15 residues. Only the CDR3 part of the read is kept: 45 bases, read in frame from the first base. The junction shows trimming of 2 bases on V and 3 bases on J, and the gene matches do not reach 4 bases of it. The V and J genes are TRBV4-1 and TRBJ2-1; TRBD1 fits 7 bases in the junction. The clonotype comes from a man at least 80 years old with acute or convalescent COVID-19. The specimen was peripheral blood. The CDR3 sequence is CASSQTRDSYNEQFF. The bases read TGCGCCAGCAGCCAAACCCGGGACAGCTACAATGAGCAGTTCTTC.